This T cell receptor beta chain was observed in a study of blood T cell repertoires in COVID-19 (dated by TCRdb to 2018 to 2020). Turning to the overall study: Samples covering the acute and convalescent phases of COVID-19 were provided by collaborators in the United States, Italy and Spain. The material from the prospective study consisted of cDNA or gDNA derived from T cells, B-cell-depleted T cells, or PBMCs. Deeply sampled blood TCRbeta repertoires from subjects exposed to, actively infected with, or recovered from COVID-19 were included in the dataset. The repertoires were released in a freely available public database intended as a resource for research on the immune response to SARS-CoV-2. Samples were obtained from the ongoing ImmuneRACE study (first 160 participants) and from approximately 1,200 subjects provided by 6 global collaborators. Nearly every sample came with metadata listing a de-identified subject ID, COVID-19 status, age in years and sex. Where available, HLA class I and class II types were taken from metadata supplied by the sample provider and were not determined by assay-based typing. The investigation overall reported the following: Clinical and demographic metadata were provided uncurated, with the amount varying by source and participant.

Collaborating institutions collected whole blood in K2EDTA tubes following their own protocols. Collaborator samples were shipped for TCRbeta analysis as frozen whole blood, isolated PBMCs, or DNA extracted from either sample type. Note on this clone: The antigen it binds to is not known. No clone much larger than this one lies a single base away; base qualities are absent.

TCRbeta CDR3 regions were amplified from genomic DNA by means of the immunoSEQ Assay, a bias-controlled multiplex PCR. From the authors' description of their analysis: Nucleated cell counts per sample were estimated from amplification of reference gene primers within the assay. Sequence reads were collapsed and filtered to measure the absolute abundance of every unique TCRbeta CDR3 rearrangement. Productive Simpson clonality was computed per sample as the square root of Simpson's diversity index over productive rearrangements. Not all clones reach the TCRdb copy of this immuneACCESS table, which keeps in-frame sequences only. Checked studies attribute under half of the gap to unresolved V genes and leave the rest unexplained. The DNA was the basis for D and trimming; V, J and clone size are from that table. This sample gives hundreds of thousands of clones in total; around 87% of them show up just once. The ten largest clones add up to roughly 1.3% of the sample.

The germline V gene gives CDR1 as LGHNA and CDR2 as YSLEER. From cysteine to phenylalanine, the CDR3 is 15 amino acids long. Only the CDR3 DNA is retained, 45 bases long and in frame from the first base. The germline V end is reduced by 4 bases and the J end by 5 bases; junction bases left unmatched: 7. The sequence is built from TRBV4-3 and TRBJ2-1, with 8 bases aligning to TRBD1. The TCR originated in a man in his 70s with acute or convalescent COVID-19. Sequencing input: peripheral blood. The sequenced DNA is TGCGCCAGCAGCCGACTACGGACAGGGAACAATGAGCAGTTCTTC. Its protein reads: CASSRLRTGNNEQFF.